This entry features one T cell receptor beta chain sequence. This clonotype turned up a few times. It lacks a known antigen. Qualities for individual bases were not recorded, and no much larger clone is one base off. This sample is part of a study of neurological immune-mediated disorders (dated by TCRdb to between 2019 and 2020). About the investigation overall: Of the 35 or so multiple sclerosis patients, about 31 had relapsing-remitting MS and 3 had secondary progressive MS. Alongside PBMC samples, the set of approximately 100 TCR-beta libraries contained longitudinal samples, technical triplicates, and paired CD4+ and CD8+ T-cell subsets that had been sorted. The cohort included approximately 70 subjects: about 14 with HAM/TSP, around 34 with multiple sclerosis, and 20 or so healthy controls. Using UMI-based sequencing, the study compared peripheral blood TCR-beta repertoires from patients with HTLV-I-associated myelopathy (HAM/TSP), patients with multiple sclerosis, and healthy controls. What the study reported, not specific to this receptor: No identical CDR3 amino acid sequences were shared among expanded clones across subjects, suggesting private TCR-beta repertoires in all groups. The highest TCR clonal expansion was observed in HAM/TSP patients, whereas the lowest was observed in MS patients, even when compared with healthy controls. The MS cluster was not associated with any clinical or MRI features, and the authors stated that larger cohorts are needed. In a phylogenetic analysis, the repertoires of 18 out of 34 MS patients fell into a single cluster of related CDR3 sequences, pointing to a possible signature at the repertoire level.

Libraries from unsorted PBMCs were made from 2 million PBMCs kept in RNAlater at -80 degrees C until RNA extraction. The multiple sclerosis patients were enrolled in a US clinical protocol that evaluated disease progression with magnetic resonance imaging. Peripheral blood was subjected to Ficoll-Hypaque density gradient centrifugation to isolate PBMCs, which were then cryopreserved in liquid nitrogen. cDNA was synthesized by template-switch 5'RACE using a primer carrying a 10-nucleotide random unique molecular identifier by which each TCR transcript was tagged. Every sequencing run covered 15-18 subjects and yielded more than 180 million TCR-beta sequences. Total RNA was extracted with the RNeasy kit. The KAPA Real-time Library Amplification kit was used to amplify TCR-beta VDJ regions with primers for the TCR constant region and the 5'RACE anchor. Sample indexes and Illumina adaptors were added in a first PCR, and a second PCR then increased library yield. After Ampure bead purification, the roughly 650 bp TCR product was size-selected on a 2% E-gel SizeSelection system. Before pooling, libraries had their quality checked on a Bioanalyzer, their concentration measured with Qubit, and their quantity determined with the Kapa Library Quantification kit. Paired-end 2 x 150 bp sequencing of the libraries was performed on an Illumina HiSeq 2500. To increase sequence diversity, about 25-31% phiX was spiked into each library pool. The paper's processing steps were these. Quality-filtered reads were processed with the UMI-based MiGEC pipeline, and over 75% of raw TCR sequences were removed by the MiGEC pipeline during error correction. IMGT germline references were used for alignment of VDJ genes, and clonotypes were defined by a unique CDR3 amino acid sequence together with V-J genes. Clonal expansion, Shannon diversity, and CDR3 relatedness (CalcPairwiseDistances, ClusterSamples) were evaluated with VDJtools, and phylogenetic trees were built with CLCbio workbench. Expanded clones were defined as having at least 8 unique UMIs, based on coefficient-of-variation modelling across technical triplicates. TCRdb ran its own pipeline on the public reads, namely fastp trimming at Q25 and MiXCR clone calling, and kept in-frame beta chains. Rows are unified per CDR3 protein, each entry keeping the most common DNA and genes. The V and J calls, along with clone size, are taken from TCRdb and not from the paper's own processing. In all, the sample holds roughly 43,000 distinct CDR3 sequences, and less than 2% of those were seen once. The ten largest clonotypes hold under 2.5% of the sample.

The CDR3 spans 16 residues, from the cysteine through the phenylalanine. Here the CDR3 DNA is all that survives: 48 bases in frame from base 1. Relative to germline, V is missing 5 bases and J is missing 4 bases, with 11 bases of the junction outside any gene match. CDR1 and CDR2, looked up from the germline V gene, are SGHRS and YFSETQ. This chain joins TRBV5-1 to TRBJ2-1; TRBD2 matches 8 bases in the middle. Sequenced input: PBMCs. The sequence derives from a middle-aged woman with multiple sclerosis. The DNA sequence is TGCGCCAGCAGTCTCGAACTAGCGGAAATATACAATGAGCAGTTCTTC. This translates into CASSLELAEIYNEQFF. The CDR3 plus the reference TRBV5-1 and TRBJ2-1 genes for the other parts give the full variable domain: KAGVTQTPRYLIKTRGQQVTLSCSPISGHRSVSWYQQTPGQGLQFLFEYFSETQRNKGNFPGRFSGRQFSNSRSEMNVSTLELGDSALYLCASSLELAEIYNEQFFGPGTRLTVL.